One and the same sample provided the 8 T cell receptor beta chains below, sequenced in a study of CD8 T cells in ankylosing spondylitis. MiXCR was run by TCRdb on the 5' RACE reads, yielding one entry per CDR3 protein. The data show around 890,000 distinct CDR3 sequences, 10% to 15% seen once. No antigen has been identified for these receptors. Findings and limits, study-wide: Blood of patients with ankylosing spondylitis appeared to be characterized by a TCR beta motif of 8 or 9 highly homologous variants.

Sequenced material: blood, either unsorted or a sorted T cell fraction (not recorded which). These receptors originate from a male donor with ankylosing spondylitis.

V and J are TRBV20-1 and TRBJ1-5, with unresolved D. Germline V gene data show CDR1 as DFQATT and CDR2 as SNEGSKA (reference sequence). The CDR3 runs to 12 residues. V was clipped by 6 bases and J by 9 bases, with 15 bases between them. CDR3 sequence: CSAADGPGPQHF. The DNA of the CDR3 is TGCAGTGCCGCGGACGGGCCTGGGCCCCAGCATTTT.

This clonotype was found a few times. The CDR3 protein is CASSAAGVSYNEQFF. CDR3 bases: TGTGCCAGCAGTGCCGCGGGAGTATCCTACAATGAGCAGTTCTTC. V is TRBV28 and J is TRBJ2-1; 7 positions agree with TRBD2. V shed 5 bases, J shed 1 base, and the junction held 5 bases outside the gene matches. Germline CDR1 reads MDHEN; CDR2 reads SYDVKM. The length of the CDR3 is 15 residues.

CDR3 sequence reads: CSAVAGRGSYNEQFF. CDR3 sequence (DNA): TGCAGTGCTGTAGCGGGAAGGGGGTCCTACAATGAGCAGTTCTTC. The V and J genes are TRBV20-1 and TRBJ2-1; TRBD2 aligns across 8 bases. Germline loops: CDR1 DFQATT, CDR2 SNEGSKA (reference sequence). The V segment lost 5 bases and the J segment 1 base; nucleotides outside the gene matches: 7. The CDR3 runs to 15 residues.

The CDR3 sequence: CATSDRTATEAFF. Here the CDR3 DNA reads TGTGCCACCAGTGACCGGACTGCAACTGAAGCTTTCTTT. The chain has TRBV24-1 and TRBJ1-1; the D is unclear. The germline V and J ends were trimmed by 4 bases and 5 bases, with 10 bases remaining between them. This CDR3 region has 13 residues. Germline CDR1 reads KGHDR; CDR2 reads SFDVKD.

This clonotype was counted many times. V gene TRBV6-5 combines with J gene TRBJ2-7, with unresolved D. Germline-derived CDR1 and CDR2 are MNHEY and SVGAGI. The CDR3 spans 12 residues. V was cut by 5 bases and J by 3 bases, with 8 bases left in between. The CDR3 DNA reads as TGTGCCAGCAGTCTCCCGAACTACGAGCAGTACTTC. Translating it yields CASSLPNYEQYF.

This clonotype has only a few counts. The rearrangement joins TRBV2 to TRBJ2-2; D unresolved. CDR3 size: 15 residues. The V end lost 1 base, the J end lost 2 bases, and 8 bases lay between the germline ends. Germline-derived CDR1 and CDR2 are SNHLY and FYNNEI. The CDR3 bases are TGTGCCAGCAGTGAAGGGGCTGCTAACACCGGGGAGCTGTTTTTT. This encodes CASSEGAANTGELFF.

This clonotype was found many times. The chain joins TRBV29-1 to TRBJ2-1; TRBD2 matches at 10 bases. V was pared by 8 bases and J by 2 bases, with 9 bases of the junction left unmatched. Germline CDR1 is SQVTM and CDR2 is ANQGSEA. The CDR3 is 15 amino acids. The CDR3 DNA follows: TGCAGCTCTAAAAGCGGGAGGGCCGCCTACAATGAGCAGTTCTTC. This translates into CSSKSGRAAYNEQFF.

This clonotype has ten or more counts. This sequence joins TRBV20-1 and TRBJ2-7; D is perhaps TRBD2 (5 bases). V was shortened by 3 bases and J by 7 bases, with 19 bases between the two germline ends. This CDR3 is built from 14 residues. Germline-derived CDR1 and CDR2 are DFQATT and SNEGSKA (reference sequence). For the CDR3, the DNA is TGCAGTGCTAGTGGAGGCCCCTACGTTGGGGAGCAGTACTTC. This sequence encodes CSASGGPYVGEQYF.